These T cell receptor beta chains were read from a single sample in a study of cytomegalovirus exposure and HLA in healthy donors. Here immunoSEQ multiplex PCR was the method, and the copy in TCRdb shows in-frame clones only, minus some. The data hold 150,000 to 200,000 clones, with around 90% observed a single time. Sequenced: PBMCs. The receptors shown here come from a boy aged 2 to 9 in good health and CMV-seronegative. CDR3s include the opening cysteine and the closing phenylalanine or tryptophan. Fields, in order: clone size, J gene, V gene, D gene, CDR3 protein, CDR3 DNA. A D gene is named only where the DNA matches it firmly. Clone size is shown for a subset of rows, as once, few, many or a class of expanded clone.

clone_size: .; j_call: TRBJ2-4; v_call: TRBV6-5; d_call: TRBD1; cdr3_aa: CASSYSEGQGVQYF; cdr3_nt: TGTGCCAGCAGTTACTCTGAGGGACAGGGAGTTCAGTACTTC
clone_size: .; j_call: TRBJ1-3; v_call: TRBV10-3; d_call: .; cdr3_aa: CAISASGDGNTIYF; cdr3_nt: TGTGCCATCAGTGCCTCGGGGGATGGAAACACCATATATTTT
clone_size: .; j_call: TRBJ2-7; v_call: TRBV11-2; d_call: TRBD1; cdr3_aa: CASSFGTEHGEQYF; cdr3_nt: TGTGCCAGCAGCTTCGGGACAGAACACGGCGAGCAGTACTTC
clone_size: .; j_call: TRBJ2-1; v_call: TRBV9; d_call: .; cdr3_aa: CASSTRLVSDEQFF; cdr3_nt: TGTGCCAGCAGCACAAGATTGGTAAGCGATGAGCAGTTCTTC
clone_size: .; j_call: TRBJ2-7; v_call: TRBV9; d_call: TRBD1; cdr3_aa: CASSFSGQGGDEQYF; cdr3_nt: TGTGCCAGCAGCTTTTCGGGACAGGGTGGCGACGAGCAGTACTTC
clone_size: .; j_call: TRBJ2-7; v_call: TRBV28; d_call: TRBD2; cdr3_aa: CASSRGTSGGRYEQYF; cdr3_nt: TGTGCCAGCAGCCGAGGGACTAGCGGGGGGCGCTACGAGCAGTACTTC
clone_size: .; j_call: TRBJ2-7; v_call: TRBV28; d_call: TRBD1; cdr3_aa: CASSSGDRVWSEQYF; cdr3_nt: TGTGCCAGCAGTTCAGGGGACAGGGTATGGAGTGAGCAGTACTTC
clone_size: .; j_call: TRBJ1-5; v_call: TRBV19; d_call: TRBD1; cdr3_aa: CASSMTGGTYQPQHF; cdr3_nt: TGTGCCAGTAGTATGACAGGGGGGACTTATCAGCCCCAGCATTTT
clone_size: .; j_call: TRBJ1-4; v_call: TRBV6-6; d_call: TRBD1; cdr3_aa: CASSAISGTGNEKLFF; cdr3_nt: TGTGCCAGCAGTGCTATTTCCGGGACAGGGAATGAAAAACTGTTTTTT
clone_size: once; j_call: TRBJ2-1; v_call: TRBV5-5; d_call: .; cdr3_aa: CASSLTRVSTYNEQFF; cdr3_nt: TGTGCCAGCAGCTTAACCAGGGTTTCCACTTACAATGAGCAGTTCTTC
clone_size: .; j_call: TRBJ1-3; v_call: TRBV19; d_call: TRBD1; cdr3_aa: CARVVAQGVDGNTIYF; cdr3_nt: TGTGCCAGAGTTGTAGCACAGGGGGTTGATGGAAACACCATATATTTT
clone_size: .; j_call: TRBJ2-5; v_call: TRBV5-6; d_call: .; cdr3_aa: CASSRQAETQYF; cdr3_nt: TGTGCCAGCAGCCGACAGGCGGAGACCCAGTACTTC
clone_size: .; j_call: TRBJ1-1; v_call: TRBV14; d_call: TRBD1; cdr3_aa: CASSLTGGRTEAFF; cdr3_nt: TGTGCCAGCAGCCTGACAGGGGGCCGCACTGAAGCTTTCTTT
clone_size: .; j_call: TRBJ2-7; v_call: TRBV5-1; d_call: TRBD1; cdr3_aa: CASSMHRDRVSYEQYF; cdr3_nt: TGCGCCAGCAGCATGCACCGGGACAGAGTTTCCTACGAGCAGTACTTC
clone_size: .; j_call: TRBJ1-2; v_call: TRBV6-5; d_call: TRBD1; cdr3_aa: CASSYADRAGGGYTF; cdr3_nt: TGTGCCAGCAGTTACGCCGACAGGGCCGGGGGTGGCTACACCTTC
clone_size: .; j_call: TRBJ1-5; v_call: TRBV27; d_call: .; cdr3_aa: CASSLVTGNQPQHF; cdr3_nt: TGTGCCAGCAGTTTGGTGACGGGGAATCAGCCCCAGCATTTT
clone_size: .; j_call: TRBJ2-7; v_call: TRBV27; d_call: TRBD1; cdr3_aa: CASSLVDRAHYEQYF; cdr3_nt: TGTGCCAGCAGCCTGGTGGACAGGGCTCACTACGAGCAGTACTTC
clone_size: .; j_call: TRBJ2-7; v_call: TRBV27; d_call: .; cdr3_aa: CASSGAGRGEQYF; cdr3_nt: TGTGCCAGCAGTGGCGCAGGTCGGGGCGAGCAGTACTTC
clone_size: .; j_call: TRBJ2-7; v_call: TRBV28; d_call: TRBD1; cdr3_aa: CASSNRDREGYEQYF; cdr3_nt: TGTGCCAGCAGTAACCGGGACAGGGAGGGTTACGAGCAGTACTTC
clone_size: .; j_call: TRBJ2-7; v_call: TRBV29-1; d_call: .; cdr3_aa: CSVGRARGIYEQYF; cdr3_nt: TGCAGCGTTGGAAGGGCCAGGGGCATCTACGAGCAGTACTTC
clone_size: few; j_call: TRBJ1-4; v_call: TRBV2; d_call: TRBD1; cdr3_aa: CATSTGSGKLFF; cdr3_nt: TGTGCCACCTCGACAGGGTCGGGGAAACTGTTTTTT
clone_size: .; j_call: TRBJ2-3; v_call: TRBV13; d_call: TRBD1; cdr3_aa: CASSFFGQGATDTQYF; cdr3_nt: TGTGCCAGCAGCTTCTTCGGACAGGGGGCTACAGATACGCAGTATTTT
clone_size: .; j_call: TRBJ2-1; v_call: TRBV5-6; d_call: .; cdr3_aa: CASSFEGFTPQFF; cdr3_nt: TGTGCCAGCAGCTTTGAGGGTTTCACCCCACAGTTCTTC
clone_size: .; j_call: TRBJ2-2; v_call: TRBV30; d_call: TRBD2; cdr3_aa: CAWLRSGSNTGELFF; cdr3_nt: TGTGCCTGGTTGAGAAGCGGGAGTAATACCGGGGAGCTGTTTTTT